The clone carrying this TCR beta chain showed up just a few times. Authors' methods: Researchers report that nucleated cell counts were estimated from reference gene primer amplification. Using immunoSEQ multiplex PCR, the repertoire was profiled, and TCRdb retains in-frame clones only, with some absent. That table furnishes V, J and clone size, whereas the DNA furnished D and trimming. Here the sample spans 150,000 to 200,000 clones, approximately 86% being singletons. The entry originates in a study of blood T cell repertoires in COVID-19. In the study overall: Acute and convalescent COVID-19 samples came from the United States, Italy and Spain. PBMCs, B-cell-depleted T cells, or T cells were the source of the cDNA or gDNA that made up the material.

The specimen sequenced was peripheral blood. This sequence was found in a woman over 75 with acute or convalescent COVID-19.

The CDR3 is CSVAPASFVAAHPGGAFF. As DNA, the CDR3 is TGCAGCGTTGCTCCGGCCTCCTTTGTCGCCGCGCACCCGGGGGGGGCTTTCTTT. The rearrangement links TRBV29-1 to TRBJ1-1; the D gene is possibly TRBD1 (5 bases). CDR3 length equals 18 residues. In germline, CDR1 is SQVTM, CDR2 ANQGSEA. V lost 4 bases to trimming and J lost 11 bases, with 35 bases between them.